The following is a T cell receptor beta chain sequence with its context. These data originate in a study of shared clonotypes between healthy human individuals. CDR1 is ENHRY, CDR2 SYGVKD, per germline. The ends lost 10 bases at V and 3 bases at J; junction bases unmatched: 4. The CDR3 extends over 12 amino acids. Sequencing used immunoSEQ multiplex PCR; TCRdb keeps in-frame clones, though not all of them. Of under 2.5 million clones in the sample, less than 95% were seen once. The genes are TRBV10-3 and TRBJ2-3; 7 bases fit TRBD1. Input material: naive CD4+ T cells from PBMCs. This sample's subset: CD45RA+ positively selected. The source is a man between 18 and 29 years old in good health. Some clones in this sample may be carry-over from other donors' samples. The CDR3 DNA follows: TGTGCCACGCGACAGGGAACAGATACGCAGTATTTT. Translated: CATRQGTDTQYF.